The T cell receptor beta chain described here comes from a study of T cells after yellow fever vaccination. The length of the CDR3 is 12 residues. CDR1 MDHEN and CDR2 SYDVKM come from the germline V gene. The V gene lost 4 bases and the J gene lost 5 bases, with 8 bases spanning the gap. TCRdb itself ran the 5' RACE reads through MiXCR, one entry per CDR3 protein. There are approximately 150,000 distinct CDR3 sequences in the sample; around 7.7% occur only once, and roughly 0.73% lies in the top ten. Sample: CD4+ T cells sorted from PBMCs, taken 5 days after the yellow fever booster vaccination. This chain joins TRBV28 and TRBJ1-2; no reliable D call. The TCR originated in a man aged 25-45 years who received the YFV17D yellow fever vaccine. Written as DNA, the CDR3 is TGTGCCAGCAGTTCGTACCGGTATGGCTACACCTTC. It yields the protein CASSSYRYGYTF.